This T cell receptor (beta chain) was recovered during a study of T cell repertoires in cytomegalovirus infection (dated by TCRdb to about 2019). About the full investigation: The peptide stimulations were aimed at well-studied HLA-B-restricted epitopes as well as recently identified HLA-C-restricted CMV epitopes, whose presentation resists viral immunomodulation. The HLA type of each donor mattered for the analysis, because public TCR beta signatures pointed to carriage of CMV infection along with the matching HLA type.

Sequencing instrument: Illumina HiSeq 1500. Using fastp trimming at Q25 and MiXCR clonotype assembly, TCRdb reanalyzed the public sequencing data and kept in-frame beta chains. Rows are unified per CDR3 protein, each entry keeping the most common DNA and genes. The sample data list about 920,000 distinct CDR3 sequences, and around 31% of these were observed just once. The ten largest clonotypes hold about an eighth of the sample. Paper-wide results and their limitations: The ex vivo response was dominated by HLA-C-restricted CMV-specific TCR beta clonotypes, which also provided the single most frequent clonotype in two of eight donors. In both this cohort and an independent cohort of 352 donors, the cumulative frequency of public TCR beta family members distinguished carriers of CMV infection plus the relevant HLA type.

About this clonotype: The specificity of this receptor is unknown. No base qualities exist here, and no much larger clone lies one base off it.

V drops 3 bases and J drops 2 bases, leaving 12 bases in between. The germline V gene encodes CDR1 SGHDN and CDR2 FVKESK. CDR3 length: 15 amino acids, cysteine to phenylalanine. Only the CDR3 DNA is retained, 45 bases long and in frame from the first base. What the treatment or condition label conveys for this sample: in vitro stimulation with specific CMV peptide epitopes to enrich CMV-specific T cells. Rearrangement joined TRBV14 to TRBJ2-3; the D gene is perhaps TRBD1, on 5 matching bases. The receptor comes from a human donor in good health (CMV status not recorded). Some clones in this sample may be carry-over from other donors' samples. Specimen: cultured CD8+ T cells from PBMCs, collected from culture after CMV antigen stimulation. CDR3 reads: CASSHFDSSTDTQYF. The nucleotide sequence reads TGTGCCAGCAGCCACTTCGACAGCTCCACAGATACGCAGTATTTT.